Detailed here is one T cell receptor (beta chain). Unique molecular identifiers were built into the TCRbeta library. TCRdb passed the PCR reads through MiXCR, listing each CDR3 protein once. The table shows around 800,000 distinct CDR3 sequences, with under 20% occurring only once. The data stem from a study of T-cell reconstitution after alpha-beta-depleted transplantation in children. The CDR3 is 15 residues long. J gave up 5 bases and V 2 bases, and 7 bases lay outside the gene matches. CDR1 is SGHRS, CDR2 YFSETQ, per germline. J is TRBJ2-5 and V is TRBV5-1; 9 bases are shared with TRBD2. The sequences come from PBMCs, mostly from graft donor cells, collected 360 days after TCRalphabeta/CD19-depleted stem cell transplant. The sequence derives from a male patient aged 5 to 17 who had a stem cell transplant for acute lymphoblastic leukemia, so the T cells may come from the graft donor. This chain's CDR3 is CASSFGGTSLETQYF. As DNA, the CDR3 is TGCGCCAGCAGCTTCGGAGGGACTAGCTTGGAGACCCAGTACTTC.